Each of the 27 T cell receptor beta chains below was sequenced from the same sample in a study of blood T cell repertoires in COVID-19. Data came from immunoSEQ multiplex PCR; TCRdb stores just in-frame clones and leaves some out. The table has 250,000 to 300,000 clones, approximately 83% seen once. The sequencing sample was made of PBMCs or T cells enriched from blood (not recorded which). The receptors were sampled from a woman between 50 and 59 years old who had recovered from COVID-19.

The rearrangement joins TRBV5-1 to TRBJ2-1; 10 bases align to TRBD2. The V gene end was trimmed by 4 bases and the J gene end by 8 bases; junction bases not matched to a gene: 6. Germline values: CDR1 SGHRS, CDR2 YFSETQ. The CDR3 contains 14 residues. The CDR3 sequence: CASSPALAGDEQFF. Written as DNA, the CDR3 is TGCGCCAGCAGCCCGGCGCTAGCGGGGGATGAGCAGTTCTTC.

The chain combines TRBV5-5 with TRBJ1-1; 11 positions agree with TRBD1. Germline V lookup: CDR1 SGHKS, CDR2 YYEKEE (reference sequence). With V trimmed by 2 bases and J by 3 bases, 3 bases remained unmatched. The CDR3 loop spans 15 amino acids. The CDR3 here is CASSFGTGGYTEAFF. CDR3 bases: TGTGCCAGCAGCTTCGGGACAGGGGGTTACACTGAAGCTTTCTTT.

The genes are TRBV3-1 (or the pseudogene TRBV3-2) and TRBJ2-3; 10 bases are shared with TRBD2. Germline CDR1 is LGHDT and CDR2 is YNNKEL (reference sequence). J gave up 6 bases and V 7 bases, and 10 bases lay outside the gene matches. The CDR3 loop spans 15 amino acids. This CDR3 reads CASKTGLANSDTQYF. CDR3 in DNA: TGTGCCAGCAAAACGGGACTAGCGAATTCGGATACGCAGTATTTT.

With regard to this clone: Other DNA sequences in this sample translate to the same CDR3. The chain couples TRBV2 to TRBJ2-1, with TRBD2 identical over 15 bases. The V gene end was trimmed by 8 bases and the J gene end by 7 bases; junction bases not matched to a gene: 3. There are 14 residues in the CDR3. The germline V gene has CDR1 SNHLY and CDR2 FYNNEI. CDR3 DNA sequence: TGTGCCAGCGGAGGACTAGCGGGAGGGAATGAGCAGTTCTTC. Translation gives CASGGLAGGNEQFF.

A few counts support this clone. The chain combines TRBV19 with TRBJ1-2; 7 positions agree with TRBD1. The trim removed 7 bases at V and 4 bases at J, leaving 3 bases unmatched. CDR1 is LNHDA, CDR2 SQIVND, per germline (reference sequence). The CDR3 covers 12 residues. CDR3 in DNA: TGTGCCAGTAACAGGGGTGGCTATGGCTACACCTTC. Translating it yields CASNRGGYGYTF. Combining the CDR3 with reference TRBV19 and TRBJ1-2 gives the whole variable domain DGGITQSPKYLFRKEGQNVTLSCEQNLNHDAMYWYRQDPGQGLRLIYYSQIVNDFQKGDIAEGYSVSREKKESFPLTVTSAQKNPTAFYLCASNRGGYGYTFGSGTRLTVV.

This sequence joins TRBV27 and TRBJ2-7; 9 bases agree with TRBD2. The CDR3 runs to 16 residues. Trimming removed 1 base from V and 2 bases from J; junction bases left unmatched: 6. Germline V gives CDR1 MNHEY, CDR2 SMNVEV (reference sequence). As DNA, the CDR3 is TGTGCCAGCAGTTTATGGGGAGCGGGAGGACCCTACGAGCAGTACTTC. Residues: CASSLWGAGGPYEQYF.

This clone was counted a single time. The V call is TRBV28, the J call TRBJ1-1, with 8 bases identical to TRBD1. J lost 3 bases, V lost 5 bases, and 5 bases had no gene match. The CDR3 extends over 14 amino acids. Germline V CDR1 and CDR2: MDHEN, SYDVKM. In DNA, the CDR3 is TGTGCCAGCAGTACGACAGGGGAGGACACTGAAGCTTTCTTT. It is translated as CASSTTGEDTEAFF.

The chain couples TRBV28 to TRBJ2-7, with D perhaps matching TRBD2 (6 bases). Germline V gene lookup returns CDR1 MDHEN and CDR2 SYDVKM. V lost 4 bases to trimming and J lost 3 bases, with 19 bases between them. CDR3 length: 16 residues. The CDR3 sequence is CASSWRDSRDGYEQYF. The DNA for the CDR3 is TGTGCCAGCAGTTGGCGGGACTCACGAGACGGCTACGAGCAGTACTTC.

The rearrangement links TRBV5-1 to TRBJ2-7; D might be TRBD1 (6 bases). The CDR3 has 16 amino acids. V was pared by 1 base and J by 0 bases, with 14 bases between. Looked up from germline, CDR1 is SGHRS and CDR2 is YFSETQ. The CDR3 bases are TGCGCCAGCAGCTTGACTGCCGGGACACTCTCCTACGAGCAGTACTTC. Translated, it gives CASSLTAGTLSYEQYF.

This clone was seen a few times. The rearrangement uses TRBV15 and TRBJ2-5; no clear D gene. Per the germline V gene, CDR1 is LNHNV and CDR2 is YYDKDF (reference sequence). CDR3 length: 12 residues. V lost 5 bases and J lost 1, with 5 bases in between. DNA for the CDR3: TGTGCCACCAGCCCCCGCCAAGAGACCCAGTACTTC. This translates into CATSPRQETQYF.

Here the CDR3 reads CASSRGLAGYSSQETQYF. The CDR3 region has the DNA TGTGCCAGCAGCCGAGGGCTAGCGGGATACTCCTCACAAGAGACCCAGTACTTC. V and J are TRBV5-8 and TRBJ2-5, with TRBD2 matching over 9 bases. J gave up 2 bases and V 4 bases, and 15 bases lay outside the gene matches. This CDR3 is built from 18 residues. CDR1 and CDR2 (germline): SGHTS, YDEGEE.

The chain carries TRBV19 and TRBJ1-6, with no clear D. The germline V gene has CDR1 LNHDA and CDR2 SQIVND (reference sequence). The CDR3 is 13 residues long. With 5 bases removed from V and 8 bases from J, the gap between germline ends came to 10 bases. The CDR3 reads CASSVQSDSPLHF. CDR3 nucleotides: TGTGCCAGTAGTGTTCAGTCCGATTCACCCCTCCACTTT.

The chain joins TRBV7-6 to TRBJ1-3; weak D call: TRBD1 (6 bases). The V end was cut by 2 bases, the J end by 7 bases, with 9 bases between. The germline V gene has CDR1 SGHVS and CDR2 FNYEAQ. The CDR3 contains 13 residues. CDR3 loop: CASSLNRENTIYF. The CDR3 DNA sequence: TGTGCCAGCAGCTTAAACAGGGAGAACACCATATATTTT.

The chain links TRBV6-2 or TRBV6-3 to TRBJ2-3; possible D gene TRBD1, 5 bases. Germline V lookup: CDR1 MNHEY, CDR2 SVGEGT. CDR3 length equals 14 residues. V was trimmed by 2 bases and J by 5 bases, leaving 11 bases between them. The CDR3 sequence: CASSYIGVGDTQYF. Here the CDR3 DNA reads TGTGCCAGCAGTTACATAGGGGTTGGAGATACGCAGTATTTT.

The chain has TRBV3-1 (or the pseudogene TRBV3-2) and TRBJ2-3; D call uncertain. The CDR3 loop spans 12 amino acids. CDR1 is LGHDT and CDR2 is YNNKEL in the germline V gene (reference sequence). Trimming pared 5 bases from V and 8 bases from J, leaving 11 bases between. The DNA for the CDR3 is TGTGCCAGCAGCGAACCTAGAGGTACGCAGTATTTT. Translation gives CASSEPRGTQYF.

This chain connects TRBV3-1 (or the pseudogene TRBV3-2) to TRBJ1-2; maybe TRBD1 (5 bases). The germline V and J ends were trimmed by 4 bases and 4 bases, with 16 bases remaining between them. This CDR3 contains 15 residues. CDR1 is LGHDT, CDR2 YNNKEL, per germline (reference sequence). The DNA for the CDR3 is TGTGCCAGCAGCCCGGGGGGGAGTCTACCCTATGGCTACACCTTC. Amino acid sequence: CASSPGGSLPYGYTF.

This clone was recorded only once. The CDR3 region has the DNA TGTGCCAGCAGCTCCCGGACTAGCGGGAGGAACCAAGAGACCCAGTACTTC. Its translation: CASSSRTSGRNQETQYF. This rearrangement joins TRBV7-8 to TRBJ2-5, with 14 bases lining up with TRBD2. The ends lost 4 bases at V and 0 bases at J; junction bases unmatched: 4. Germline lookup yields CDR1 SGHVS and CDR2 FQNEAQ. The CDR3 is made up of 17 amino acids.

This clone was found once. The J gene is TRBJ1-5, the V gene TRBV20-1, with TRBD1 matching 8 bases. Germline V gene lookup returns CDR1 DFQATT and CDR2 SNEGSKA (reference sequence). After removal of 3 bases from V and 3 bases from J, the junction contained 7 bases not matched to a gene. The CDR3 is 15 residues long. CDR3 protein: CSASKVGQVNQPQHF. In nucleotides, the CDR3 is TGCAGTGCTAGTAAGGTGGGACAGGTCAATCAGCCCCAGCATTTT.

This clone has a handful of counts. The V gene is TRBV24-1, the J gene TRBJ2-7, with 8 nucleotides matching TRBD1. CDR3 length: 16 amino acids. CDR1 and CDR2 (germline): KGHDR, SFDVKD. V lost 1 base to trimming and J lost 1 base; unmatched junction nucleotides: 5. The CDR3 DNA follows: TGTGCCACCAGTGATTTCGGACAGGGAAGATCCTACGAGCAGTACTTC. Translation: CATSDFGQGRSYEQYF.

This chain uses TRBV28 with TRBJ1-1, with a tentative D call TRBD1 (5 bases). The V gene's germline CDR1 is MDHEN and CDR2 SYDVKM. V was trimmed by 2 bases and J by 1 base, leaving 17 bases between them. The CDR3 is 17 residues long. The CDR3, as DNA: TGTGCCAGCAGTTTAATCGGGGGTTGGGGATCGAACACTGAAGCTTTCTTT. Protein: CASSLIGGWGSNTEAFF.

The chain couples TRBV16 to TRBJ2-1; D not certain. There are 15 residues in the CDR3. V was trimmed by 4 bases and J by 0 bases, leaving 10 bases between them. Per germline, CDR1 KGHSY and CDR2 FQNENV. The CDR3 DNA follows: TGTGCCAGCAGCCCCCTCTCCAGCTCCTACAATGAGCAGTTCTTC. It translates to CASSPLSSSYNEQFF. The full variable domain, its missing parts supplied by reference TRBV16 and TRBJ2-1, is GEEVAQTPKHLVRGEGQKAKLYCAPIKGHSYVFWYQQVLKNEFKFLISFQNENVFDETGMPKERFSAKCLPNSPCSLEIQATKLEDSAVYFCASSPLSSSYNEQFFGPGTRLTVL.

This clone was found once. The chain is built from TRBV7-9 and TRBJ2-1; the D is unclear. This CDR3 has 16 amino acids. V shed 1 base and J shed 4 bases, with 14 bases lying between them. Germline-derived CDR1 and CDR2 are SEHNR and FQNEAQ (reference sequence). This chain's CDR3 is CASSLEMRSGYNEQFF. The CDR3 coding sequence is TGTGCCAGCAGCTTAGAGATGCGTTCAGGTTACAATGAGCAGTTCTTC.

This chain uses TRBV11-2 with TRBJ2-3; 7 bases are a match to TRBD2. CDR1 and CDR2 from the germline V gene are SGHAT and FQNNGV. The CDR3 covers 14 residues. The trim removed 8 bases at V and 1 base at J, leaving 6 bases unmatched. CDR3 nucleotide sequence: TGTGCCAGCGGGAGGGCCTTGGGCACAGATACGCAGTATTTT. Amino acid sequence: CASGRALGTDTQYF.

This chain connects TRBV21-1 to TRBJ2-7; no check of the table's D call, TRBD1, against the DNA was made. TRBV21-1 constitutes a pseudogene. This CDR3 region has 15 residues. The CDR3 loop reads CASSNRDRGFYEQYF. CDR3 sequence (DNA): TGTGCCAGCAGCAATCGGGACAGGGGCTTCTACGAGCAGTACTTC.

The V call is TRBV7-2, the J call TRBJ2-7; 8 bases agree with TRBD2. The CDR3 totals 15 residues. V shed 5 bases, J shed 2 bases, and the junction held 8 bases outside the gene matches. Per germline, CDR1 SGHTA and CDR2 FQGNSA. This chain's CDR3 is CASSPLAGPTYEQYF. Written as DNA, the CDR3 is TGTGCCAGCAGCCCCCTAGCGGGTCCGACCTACGAGCAGTACTTC.

This chain connects TRBV2 to TRBJ2-5; D might be TRBD1 (6 bases). Per germline, CDR1 SNHLY and CDR2 FYNNEI. V lost 3 bases, J lost 1 base, and 9 bases lay in between. The CDR3 runs 14 residues. CDR3 sequence (DNA): TGTGCCAGCAGTGATCGGACAGCCCAAGAGACCCAGTACTTC. This codes for CASSDRTAQETQYF. Full variable domain (rest looked up from reference TRBV2 and TRBJ2-5): EPEVTQTPSHQVTQMGQEVILRCVPISNHLYFYWYRQILGQKVEFLVSFYNNEISEKSEIFDDQFSVERPDGSNFTLKIRSTKLEDSAMYFCASSDRTAQETQYFGPGTRLLVL.

This chain links TRBV10-2 with TRBJ1-1; D might be TRBD1 (6 bases). Germline V gene data show CDR1 as WSHSY and CDR2 as SAAADI. Trimming took off 6 bases at V and 5 bases at J, with 10 bases between the two ends. This CDR3 is 12 amino acids long. CDR3 in amino acids: CASSTGMTEAFF. The DNA of the CDR3 is TGCGCCAGCAGCACAGGGATGACTGAAGCTTTCTTT.